The clone carrying this T cell receptor (beta chain) was detected a few times. This sample was taken from a study of shared clonotypes between healthy human individuals. Method: immunoSEQ multiplex PCR; TCRdb's copy keeps in-frame clones and lacks some. The sample has around 990,000 clones, around three quarters seen once. Material for sequencing was memory CD4+ T cells from PBMCs. This sample's subset: CD45RA-negative fraction. The receptor was derived from a man younger than 30 in good health. Some clones in this sample may be carry-over from other donors' samples.

CDR3 amino acids: CASKGAGNQPQHF. CDR3 sequence (DNA): TGTGCCAGCAAGGGGGCAGGGAATCAGCCCCAGCATTTT. This sequence joins TRBV2 and TRBJ1-5, with 7 bases lining up with TRBD1. V was clipped by 7 bases and J by 4 bases; unmatched bases: 4. The CDR3 is made up of 13 amino acids. The germline V gene has CDR1 SNHLY and CDR2 FYNNEI.